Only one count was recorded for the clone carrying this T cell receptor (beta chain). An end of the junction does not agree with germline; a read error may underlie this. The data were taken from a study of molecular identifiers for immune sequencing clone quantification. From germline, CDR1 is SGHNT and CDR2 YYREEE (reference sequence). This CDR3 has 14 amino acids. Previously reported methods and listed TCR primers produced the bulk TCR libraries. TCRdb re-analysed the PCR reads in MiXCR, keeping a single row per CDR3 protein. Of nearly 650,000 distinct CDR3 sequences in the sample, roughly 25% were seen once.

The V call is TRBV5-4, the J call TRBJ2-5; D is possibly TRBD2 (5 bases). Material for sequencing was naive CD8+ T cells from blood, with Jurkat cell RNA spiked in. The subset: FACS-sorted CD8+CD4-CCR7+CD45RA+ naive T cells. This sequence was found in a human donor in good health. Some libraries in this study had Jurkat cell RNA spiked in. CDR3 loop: CACSLVGDQETQYF. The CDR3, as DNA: TGTGCCTGCAGCTTGGTCGGGGATCAAGAGACCCAGTACTTC.